Following are 14 T cell receptor beta chains from one sample sequenced in a study of blood T cell repertoires in COVID-19. Generated by immunoSEQ multiplex PCR, the TCRdb table keeps only in-frame clones and is missing some. The profile covers some 150,000 clones, with approximately 80% appearing a single time and roughly 10% taken by the ten largest. Sequenced sample: peripheral blood. The source is a woman older than 75 in a cohort sampled during active or convalescent COVID-19.

J is TRBJ2-2 and V is TRBV5-1, with a weak D call TRBD2 (6 bases). The CDR3 spans 15 residues. Germline values: CDR1 SGHRS, CDR2 YFSETQ. Trimming removed 2 bases at V and 4 bases at J, with 12 bases between. CDR3 DNA: TGCGCCAGCAGCTTTAACGGGGGAGGCACCGGGGAGCTGTTTTTT. It is translated as CASSFNGGGTGELFF.

V usage is TRBV5-4 and J usage is TRBJ1-3; D not resolved. Germline V gene data show CDR1 as SGHNT and CDR2 as YYREEE (reference sequence). The V and J ends lost 2 bases and 4 bases respectively, with 10 bases between them. CDR3 size: 14 residues. The CDR3 nucleotides are TGTGCCAGCAGCTTTGGACTGGTGGGAAACACCATATATTTT. This sequence encodes CASSFGLVGNTIYF. The variable domain in full, with the rest retrieved from reference TRBV5-4 and TRBJ1-3, is ETGVTQSPTHLIKTRGQQVTLRCSSQSGHNTVSWYQQALGQGPQFIFQYYREEENGRGNFPPRFSGLQFPNYSSELNVNALELDDSALYLCASSFGLVGNTIYFGEGSWLTVV.

In DNA, the CDR3 is TGTGCCAGCAGGCCTACAGGAGATACGCAGTATTTT. This encodes CASRPTGDTQYF. This sequence joins TRBV7-9 and TRBJ2-3, with D maybe TRBD1 (5 bases). CDR3 size: 12 residues. Germline V gene lookup returns CDR1 SEHNR and CDR2 FQNEAQ (reference sequence). The V end lost 6 bases, the J end lost 5 bases, and 9 bases lay between the germline ends.

CDR3 nucleotide sequence: TGTGCCAGCAGCCAAGATTGGGCTTCAAATGAGCAGTTCTTC. Residues: CASSQDWASNEQFF. The gene calls are TRBV14 and TRBJ2-1; D ambiguous. The V gene lost 0 bases and the J gene lost 7 bases, with 10 bases spanning the gap. In germline, CDR1 is SGHDN, CDR2 FVKESK. This CDR3 spans 14 amino acids. Full variable domain (rest looked up from reference TRBV14 and TRBJ2-1): EAGVTQFPSHSVIEKGQTVTLRCDPISGHDNLYWYRRVMGKEIKFLLHFVKESKQDESGMPNNRFLAERTGGTYSTLKVQPAELEDSGVYFCASSQDWASNEQFFGPGTRLTVL.

The genes are TRBV18 and TRBJ1-5, with D unclear. CDR1 KGHSH and CDR2 LQKENI come from the germline V gene. This CDR3 has 14 residues. Trimming removed 3 bases at V and 2 bases at J, with 8 bases between. The chain's CDR3 is CASSPRRGNQPQHF. For the CDR3, the DNA is TGTGCCAGCTCACCGCGACGGGGCAATCAGCCCCAGCATTTT.

The genes are TRBV4-3 and TRBJ2-5; D unresolved. V dropped 0 bases and J dropped 4 bases, with 12 bases sitting between them. Germline V CDR1 and CDR2: LGHNA, YSLEER. The CDR3 consists of 15 residues. CDR3 sequence (DNA): TGCGCCAGCAGCCAAGATACGGCAGGTAGAGAGACCCAGTACTTC. Translating it yields CASSQDTAGRETQYF.

The chain carries TRBV5-4 and TRBJ1-1, with no clear D. The germline V gene has CDR1 SGHNT and CDR2 YYREEE (reference sequence). The CDR3 contains 13 residues. Trimming took off 3 bases at V and 5 bases at J, with 11 bases between the two ends. This CDR3 reads CASSSARETEAFF. The CDR3 region has the DNA TGTGCCAGCAGCTCGGCACGGGAGACTGAAGCTTTCTTT.

The chain has TRBV13 and TRBJ2-5; the D gene is possibly TRBD1 (5 bases). The germline V gene has CDR1 PRHDT and CDR2 FYEKMQ (reference sequence). This CDR3 contains 13 residues. The ends were cut back, 5 bases at V and 5 bases at J, with 12 bases in the middle. The DNA of the CDR3 is TGTGCCAGCAGCCCTCAGGGTTGGGAGACCCAGTACTTC. It yields the protein CASSPQGWETQYF.

The J gene is TRBJ1-4, the V gene TRBV27, with 7 nucleotides matching TRBD1. After removal of 6 bases from V and 3 bases from J, the junction contained 7 bases not matched to a gene. Germline V gene sequence: CDR1 MNHEY, CDR2 SMNVEV (reference sequence). This CDR3 comprises 15 residues. CDR3 residues: CASRIQGYSNEKLFF. The CDR3, as DNA: TGTGCCAGCAGGATACAGGGGTACTCTAATGAAAAACTGTTTTTT. The full variable domain, completed using reference TRBV27 and TRBJ1-4, is EAQVTQNPRYLITVTGKKLTVTCSQNMNHEYMSWYRQDPGLGLRQIYYSMNVEVTDKGDVPEGYKVSRKEKRNFPLILESPSPNQTSLYFCASRIQGYSNEKLFFGSGTQLSVL.

V usage is TRBV6-6 and J usage is TRBJ2-7, with TRBD1 identical over 9 bases. The length of the CDR3 is 13 residues. The V segment lost 4 bases and the J segment 5 bases; nucleotides outside the gene matches: 3. Germline CDR1 and CDR2: MNHNY and SVGAGI (reference sequence). The CDR3 here is CASSSRQGDEQYF. CDR3 sequence (DNA): TGTGCCAGCAGTTCGAGACAGGGGGACGAGCAGTACTTC.

The chain joins TRBV9 to TRBJ2-3; TRBD2 agrees at 9 bases. Germline V gene lookup returns CDR1 SGDLS and CDR2 YYNGEE. CDR3 length: 18 amino acids. J gave up 2 bases and V 3 bases, and 13 bases lay outside the gene matches. The CDR3: CASSGGAGGLLYTDTQYF. The CDR3 coding sequence is TGTGCCAGCAGCGGCGGAGCGGGGGGCCTCTTGTACACAGATACGCAGTATTTT. The full variable domain, rest sourced from reference TRBV9 and TRBJ2-3, is DSGVTQTPKHLITATGQRVTLRCSPRSGDLSVYWYQQSLDQGLQFLIQYYNGEERAKGNILERFSAQQFPDLHSELNLSSLELGDSALYFCASSGGAGGLLYTDTQYFGPGTRLTVL.

This clone is medium-sized. The chain recombines TRBV5-4 with TRBJ1-2; 7 bases line up with TRBD1. The CDR3 is made up of 14 amino acids. With V trimmed by 4 bases and J by 3 bases, 6 bases remained unmatched. Germline assignment: CDR1 SGHNT and CDR2 YYREEE (reference sequence). The CDR3 is CASSAEQGYYGYTF. The CDR3 DNA sequence: TGTGCCAGCAGCGCCGAACAGGGGTACTATGGCTACACCTTC.

The V and J genes are TRBV19 and TRBJ1-1; 8 nucleotides agree with TRBD1. CDR1 and CDR2 (germline): LNHDA, SQIVND (reference sequence). Trimming at V came to 3 bases and at J to 4 bases, leaving 7 bases not matched to a gene. CDR3 size: 15 residues. CDR3 sequence: CASSMDRVWVTEAFF. The DNA of the CDR3 is TGTGCCAGTAGTATGGACAGGGTATGGGTCACTGAAGCTTTCTTT. The full variable domain, rest sourced from reference TRBV19 and TRBJ1-1, is DGGITQSPKYLFRKEGQNVTLSCEQNLNHDAMYWYRQDPGQGLRLIYYSQIVNDFQKGDIAEGYSVSREKKESFPLTVTSAQKNPTAFYLCASSMDRVWVTEAFFGQGTRLTVV.

The rearrangement uses TRBV7-3 and TRBJ2-7; D unclear. V lost 2 bases, J lost 4 bases, and 3 bases lay in between. CDR1 and CDR2 from the germline V gene are SGHTA and FQGTGA. This CDR3 is 11 amino acids long. The CDR3 region is CASSLQYEQYV. The CDR3 coding sequence is TGTGCCAGCAGCTTACAGTACGAGCAGTACGTC.